This is a list of T cell receptor beta chains from one sample in a study of T cell responses to AZD1222 COVID-19 vaccine. Using immunoSEQ multiplex PCR, the repertoire was profiled, and TCRdb retains in-frame clones only, with some absent. The repertoire holds about 160,000 clones, with over 80% as singletons. The sample consisted of peripheral blood, taken 28 days after the second AZD1222 dose. The receptors derive from an adult who received the AZD1222 COVID-19 vaccine. Both conserved end residues are part of each CDR3. A D gene is named only where the DNA matches it firmly. Where a row states a size, it is once, few, many or the class of an expanded clone; other rows omit it.

V: TRBV24-1; size: once; J: TRBJ1-2; D: -; DNA: TGTGCCACCAGTGGACGGATCTATGGCTACACCTTC; CDR3: CATSGRIYGYTF
V: TRBV3-1/TRBV3-2; size: -; J: TRBJ2-2; D: TRBD2; DNA: TGTGCCAGCAGCCAGGGGACTAGCGGGGGGGCGAACACCGGGGAGCTGTTTTTT; CDR3: CASSQGTSGGANTGELFF
V: TRBV9; size: -; J: TRBJ2-4; D: -; DNA: TGTGCCAGCAGCGAAGGACCGGGGATCCAAAACATTCAGTACTTC; CDR3: CASSEGPGIQNIQYF
V: TRBV5-4; size: -; J: TRBJ2-5; D: TRBD1; DNA: TGTGCCAGCAGCTTGGGAGGGGGCAAGGAGACCCAGTACTTC; CDR3: CASSLGGGKETQYF
V: TRBV5-4; size: -; J: TRBJ2-1; D: -; DNA: TGTGCCAGCAGCTTGACAGGTGGGAGCGCGCCAGAGCAGTTCTTC; CDR3: CASSLTGGSAPEQFF
V: TRBV7-2; size: once; J: TRBJ2-4; D: TRBD1; DNA: TGTGCCAGCAGCCCTACCCCAACTCTGACAGGGGTCAAAAACATTCAGTACTTC; CDR3: CASSPTPTLTGVKNIQYF
V: TRBV19; size: -; J: TRBJ2-7; D: -; DNA: TGTGCCAGTAGTATCGGCAGAGCTACATACGAGCAGTACTTC; CDR3: CASSIGRATYEQYF
V: TRBV7-9; size: -; J: TRBJ1-5; D: -; DNA: TGTGCCAGCAGCCCTCGAAGCGGGCCGGTACGTCCCCAGCATTTT; CDR3: CASSPRSGPVRPQHF
V: TRBV10-3; size: -; J: TRBJ1-2; D: -; DNA: TGTGCCATCACCCCAGACAGCAACTATGGCTACACCTTC; CDR3: CAITPDSNYGYTF
V: TRBV2; size: -; J: TRBJ2-5; D: -; DNA: TGTGCCAGCACCCTTGGGCTCCGGGAGACCCAGTACTTC; CDR3: CASTLGLRETQYF
V: TRBV21-1; size: few; J: TRBJ2-5; D: -; DNA: TGTGCCAGCAGCAAAGTTTTATTTATGGAAAAAACGGGGGTTCGTTCCCAAGAGACCCAGTACTTC; CDR3: CASSKVLFMEKTGVRSQETQYF
V: TRBV5-1; size: -; J: TRBJ1-6; D: -; DNA: TGCGCCAGCAGCTTGGGAGGGTTGGCTTCACCCCTCCACTTT; CDR3: CASSLGGLASPLHF
V: TRBV27; size: -; J: TRBJ2-1; D: TRBD1; DNA: TGTGCCAGCAGTTTGACATGGTTACAGGGGGCGCGGAATGAGCAGTTCTTC; CDR3: CASSLTWLQGARNEQFF
V: TRBV5-1; size: -; J: TRBJ2-3; D: TRBD2; DNA: TGCGCCAGCAGCTCCCAACTAGCGGGGGCTAGCACAGATACGCAGTATTTT; CDR3: CASSSQLAGASTDTQYF
V: TRBV5-1; size: -; J: TRBJ1-3; D: TRBD1; DNA: TGCGCCAGCGCCCCGGGACAGGTCGGAAACACCATATATTTT; CDR3: CASAPGQVGNTIYF
V: TRBV5-8; size: -; J: TRBJ1-4; D: TRBD1; DNA: TGTGCCAGCAGCGCGGGGACAGGAATTAATGAAAAACTGTTTTTT; CDR3: CASSAGTGINEKLFF
V: TRBV6-2/TRBV6-3; size: -; J: TRBJ2-7; D: -; DNA: TGTGCCAGCAGTTACTCCTTGGGAATCGGAAGGTACGAGCAGTACTTC; CDR3: CASSYSLGIGRYEQYF
V: TRBV6-6; size: once; J: TRBJ1-1; D: -; DNA: TGTGCCAGCGGGGATATGGGGGGGAACACTGAAGCTTTCTTT; CDR3: CASGDMGGNTEAFF
V: TRBV7-2; size: -; J: TRBJ1-2; D: -; DNA: TGTGCCAGCGCCGGCGGGGTGGGCTATGGCTACACCTTC; CDR3: CASAGGVGYGYTF
V: TRBV2; size: few; J: TRBJ1-2; D: -; DNA: TGTGCCAGCAGGGCCACCGTAGGGGGGGGCGAGAATGGCTACACCTTC; CDR3: CASRATVGGGENGYTF
V: TRBV24-1; size: -; J: TRBJ2-1; D: -; DNA: TGTGCCACCCGGAGCGCGAGTAGCGATGAGCAGTTCTTC; CDR3: CATRSASSDEQFF
V: TRBV14; size: -; J: TRBJ2-2; D: -; DNA: TGTGCCAGCAGCCAGAGACTAGTGGACAGCTGGAACACCGGGGAGCTGTTTTTT; CDR3: CASSQRLVDSWNTGELFF
V: TRBV5-8; size: -; J: TRBJ1-5; D: TRBD1; DNA: TGTGCCAGCAGCGGATCCAGGGGGACGGATCAGCCCCAGCATTTT; CDR3: CASSGSRGTDQPQHF
V: TRBV6-5; size: -; J: TRBJ2-2; D: TRBD2; DNA: TGTGCCAGCAGAGCCCTAGCGGGGGGGGCCGGGGAGCTGTTTTTT; CDR3: CASRALAGGAGELFF
V: TRBV4-2; size: -; J: TRBJ2-1; D: TRBD2; DNA: TGTGCCAGCAGCCAAGCCCTACCCTTCGCGGGGGGGCCCCATGAGCAGTTCTTC; CDR3: CASSQALPFAGGPHEQFF
V: TRBV6-5; size: -; J: TRBJ1-1; D: TRBD1; DNA: TGTGCCAGCAGATTGGGACAGGTAAACACTGAAGCTTTCTTT; CDR3: CASRLGQVNTEAFF
V: TRBV24-1; size: -; J: TRBJ2-7; D: TRBD2; DNA: TGTGCCACCAGTGATTCGACTAGCGGTCCCCCCTACGAGCAGTACTTC; CDR3: CATSDSTSGPPYEQYF
V: TRBV6-5; size: -; J: TRBJ2-5; D: -; DNA: TGTGCCAGCAGTTACTCGAGGGGCGGGGCGGAGACCCAGTACTTC; CDR3: CASSYSRGGAETQYF
V: TRBV24-1; size: -; J: TRBJ1-1; D: -; DNA: TGTGCCACCAGTGATTTGGGGACAAATAAGAACACTGAAGCTTTCTTT; CDR3: CATSDLGTNKNTEAFF
V: TRBV29-1; size: -; J: TRBJ1-4; D: TRBD1; DNA: TGCAGCGCCACAACCAGGGGGCTTAATGAAAAACTGTTTTTT; CDR3: CSATTRGLNEKLFF
V: TRBV12-1; size: -; J: TRBJ1-2; D: -; DNA: TGTGCCAGCAGCAACTATTCGGCCGCGGACTACCATGGCTACACCTTC; CDR3: CASSNYSAADYHGYTF
V: TRBV19; size: -; J: TRBJ1-2; D: TRBD1; DNA: TGTGCCAGTAGTATTCAAGTGGCAGGGGGGGACTATGGCTACACCTTC; CDR3: CASSIQVAGGDYGYTF
V: TRBV11-3; size: -; J: TRBJ2-3; D: -; DNA: TGTGCCAGCACTAGCACAGATACGCAGTATTTT; CDR3: CASTSTDTQYF
V: TRBV30; size: once; J: TRBJ2-2; D: TRBD2; DNA: TGTGCCGGCGGGGGGCGAAGCACCGGGGAGCTGTTTTTT; CDR3: CAGGGRSTGELFF
V: TRBV15; size: -; J: TRBJ2-1; D: -; DNA: TGTGCCACCAGCAGAGATCGAGGGGCTGTAGCTTCGTTCTTC; CDR3: CATSRDRGAVASFF
V: TRBV7-2; size: -; J: TRBJ2-3; D: -; DNA: TGTGCCAGCAGCACCCGTACGTCCCCTGATACGCAGTATTTT; CDR3: CASSTRTSPDTQYF
V: TRBV14; size: -; J: TRBJ1-1; D: TRBD1; DNA: TGTGCCAGCAGCCTCGGACAGGGGAGCACTGAAGCTTTCTTT; CDR3: CASSLGQGSTEAFF
V: TRBV5-1; size: -; J: TRBJ2-3; D: TRBD2; DNA: TGCGCCAGCAGCTTCATAGCGGGGGGCTCAGATACGCAGTATTTT; CDR3: CASSFIAGGSDTQYF
V: TRBV11-3; size: -; J: TRBJ2-7; D: TRBD2; DNA: TGTGCCAGCAGCTTAGACCAACTAGCGCCGTCCTACGAGCAGTACTTC; CDR3: CASSLDQLAPSYEQYF
V: TRBV3-1/TRBV3-2; size: -; J: TRBJ2-7; D: TRBD1; DNA: TGTGCCAGCAGCCAAGCCCTACCGGGACAGGGGGCCAACGAGCAGTACTTC; CDR3: CASSQALPGQGANEQYF
V: TRBV2; size: once; J: TRBJ1-3; D: -; DNA: TGTGCCAGCGGGGGGCCCCGGGGGGGCCTCTCTGGAAACACCATATATTTT; CDR3: CASGGPRGGLSGNTIYF
V: TRBV7-2; size: -; J: TRBJ1-2; D: -; DNA: TGTGCCAGCAGCCCCATGACAGAAGGACATGGCTACACCTTC; CDR3: CASSPMTEGHGYTF
V: TRBV7-2; size: -; J: TRBJ1-2; D: TRBD1; DNA: TGTGCCAGCAGCTTAGGGGACAGGGTAGAATATGGCTACACCTTC; CDR3: CASSLGDRVEYGYTF
V: TRBV30; size: -; J: TRBJ1-2; D: -; DNA: TGTGCCTGGAAGGTCGTGGGTGGGGGCTACACCTTC; CDR3: CAWKVVGGGYTF
V: TRBV6-5; size: -; J: TRBJ1-2; D: TRBD1; DNA: TGTGCCAGCAGCGCCGGACAGGGGGGATATGGCTACACCTTC; CDR3: CASSAGQGGYGYTF
V: TRBV15; size: -; J: TRBJ2-7; D: -; DNA: TGTGCCACCAGCAGAGACCCACCACAGGGACGATCGGGAGAGCAGTACTTC; CDR3: CATSRDPPQGRSGEQYF
V: TRBV7-3; size: -; J: TRBJ2-5; D: -; DNA: TGTGCCAGCAGCTTGACGGGACTCTCCCAAGAGACCCAGTACTTC; CDR3: CASSLTGLSQETQYF
V: TRBV6-5; size: once; J: TRBJ1-5; D: -; DNA: TGTGCCAGCAGTTACTCGATTGGTGGCAATCAGCCCCAGCATTTT; CDR3: CASSYSIGGNQPQHF
V: TRBV18; size: -; J: TRBJ1-1; D: -; DNA: TGTGCCAGCTCACCAAGAAACACTGAAGCTTTCTTT; CDR3: CASSPRNTEAFF
V: TRBV7-9; size: -; J: TRBJ2-3; D: TRBD2; DNA: TGTGCCAGCAGCCGGACTAGCGGGGGGACAGATACGCAGTATTTT; CDR3: CASSRTSGGTDTQYF
V: TRBV29-1; size: -; J: TRBJ1-2; D: -; DNA: TGCAGCGTTGAACAGGAGACAGTTAACTATGGCTACACCTTC; CDR3: CSVEQETVNYGYTF